The 2 T cell receptor beta chains listed next were all sequenced from one sample in a study of cytomegalovirus exposure and HLA in healthy donors. Primers for the PCR totalled 60 Vbeta and 13 Jbeta. Data came from immunoSEQ multiplex PCR; TCRdb stores just in-frame clones and leaves some out. The top ten clones hold roughly 4% of a sample with 250,000 to 350,000 clones, 80% to 90% of them seen once. Sequenced material: PBMCs. The receptors were gathered from a man between 40 and 49 years old in good health and CMV-seropositive.

J is TRBJ2-1 and V is TRBV10-3, with 7 nucleotides matching TRBD2. The germline CDR1 and CDR2 sequences are ENHRY and SYGVKD. There are 13 residues in the CDR3. V dropped 10 bases and J dropped 4; count of bases not matched to a gene: 7. This chain's CDR3 is CATNSGLYNEQFF. The DNA for the CDR3 is TGTGCCACGAATAGCGGGCTGTACAATGAGCAGTTCTTC.

The V call is TRBV5-1, the J call TRBJ1-2; possible D gene TRBD1, 6 bases. V was clipped by 3 bases and J by 2 bases, with 8 bases between them. The CDR3 spans 13 residues. Germline values: CDR1 SGHRS, CDR2 YFSETQ. CDR3 DNA sequence: TGCGCCAGCAGCTCGGACAGCAACTATGGCTACACCTTC. Its protein product is CASSSDSNYGYTF.